One and the same sample provided the 11 T cell receptor beta chains below, sequenced in a study of vaccination and CD4 T cells after COVID-19. Sequencing of DNA taken from cultured CD4+ T cells relied on the Oncomine TCR Beta short-read assay. TCRdb independently ran MiXCR on the PCR reads; one entry per CDR3 protein. The sample includes some 9,500 distinct CDR3 sequences, 51% of them seen just once. These receptors lack a known antigen. Indicated treatment: approximately nine-day PBMC culture with coronavirus spike peptide pools or control peptides (ViraFEST assay). The material sequenced was CD4+ T cells from blood, cultured in vitro. The receptors originated from a human donor who had recovered from COVID-19.

The gene calls are TRBV4-1 and TRBJ2-7, with D possibly matching TRBD2 (6 bases). The CDR3 is 16 residues long. Trimming removed 1 base at V and 1 base at J, with 14 bases between. The germline CDR1 and CDR2 sequences are MGHRA and YSYEKL. CDR3 coding DNA: TGCGCCAGCAGCCAAGGGGACTTGACGGCGTCCTACGAGCAGTACTTC. Protein sequence: CASSQGDLTASYEQYF.

The V gene is TRBV2, the J gene TRBJ1-6; TRBD1 matches 10 bases. Germline V gene lookup returns CDR1 SNHLY and CDR2 FYNNEI. CDR3 size: 17 residues. Trimming at V came to 3 bases and at J to 7 bases, leaving 9 bases not matched to a gene. As DNA, the CDR3 is TGTGCCAGCAGTGATCCCGGGGACAGGGGAGTGAATTCACCCCTCCACTTT. Encoded protein: CASSDPGDRGVNSPLHF.

This clonotype turned up a few times. V and J are TRBV6-1 and TRBJ1-6; 7 bases are a match to TRBD1. Per the germline V gene, CDR1 is MNHNS and CDR2 is SASEGT. The CDR3 length is 14 residues. V lost 8 bases and J lost 5; bases outside the gene matches: 6. CDR3 residues: CASWSGGNNSPLHF. DNA of the CDR3: TGTGCCAGCTGGTCAGGGGGTAATAATTCACCCCTCCACTTT.

This chain connects TRBV6-1 to TRBJ2-1; tentative D call: TRBD1 (6 bases). Germline V gives CDR1 MNHNS, CDR2 SASEGT. This CDR3 region has 16 residues. Trimming stripped 3 bases from V and 4 bases from J, with 16 bases between. The CDR3 nucleotides read TGTGCCAGCAGTGACACAGGGAGACAGGTTTACAATGAGCAGTTCTTC. As protein: CASSDTGRQVYNEQFF.

The table lists this clonotype with a few counts. V gene TRBV7-6 combines with J gene TRBJ2-3; no definite D call. Germline V gene lookup returns CDR1 SGHVS and CDR2 FNYEAQ. CDR3 length: 13 residues. The V end lost 7 bases, the J end lost 2 bases, and 10 bases lay between the germline ends. The CDR3 reads CASTSKYTDTQYF. In DNA, the CDR3 is TGTGCCAGCACCTCGAAATACACAGATACGCAGTATTTT.

In this sample, this clonotype turned up a few times. The chain couples TRBV7-9 to TRBJ2-5; 8 positions agree with TRBD2. This CDR3 has 18 amino acids. In germline, CDR1 is SEHNR, CDR2 FQNEAQ (reference sequence). Trimming at V came to 5 bases and at J to 1 base, leaving 15 bases not matched to a gene. The CDR3 region has the DNA TGTGCCAGCAGCACCAACCGGGTCGGGCTAGCGGGCCAAGAGACCCAGTACTTC. Translation gives CASSTNRVGLAGQETQYF.

This CDR3 is CASRWRALTNYGYTF. For the CDR3, the DNA is TGTGCCAGCCGCTGGAGGGCCCTAACGAACTATGGCTACACCTTC. V gene TRBV7-2 combines with J gene TRBJ1-2; D remains unclear. The germline V and J ends were trimmed by 8 bases and 2 bases, with 18 bases remaining between them. The CDR3 totals 15 residues. Germline V gene data show CDR1 as SGHTA and CDR2 as FQGNSA.

The chain couples TRBV2 to TRBJ2-5, with TRBD1 matching 8 bases. With V trimmed by 4 bases and J by 4 bases, 5 bases remained unmatched. CDR3 size: 14 residues. The germline gives CDR1 SNHLY, CDR2 FYNNEI. CDR3 loop: CASSGRTGRETQYF. CDR3 coding DNA: TGTGCCAGCAGTGGGCGGACAGGGCGAGAGACCCAGTACTTC.

This sequence joins TRBV27 and TRBJ1-2, with 7 positions matching TRBD1. This CDR3 comprises 15 residues. In germline, CDR1 is MNHEY, CDR2 SMNVEV (reference sequence). After removal of 2 bases from V and 5 bases from J, the junction contained 8 bases not matched to a gene. The CDR3 sequence: CASSLRAGGGYGYTF. DNA of the CDR3: TGTGCCAGCAGTTTAAGGGCAGGGGGGGGATATGGCTACACCTTC.

As to this clonotype: Relative to the germline gene, one junction end is altered; a read error may explain this. The V gene is TRBV11-3, the J gene TRBJ1-4; D uncertain. Germline-derived CDR1 and CDR2 are SGHNT and YENEEA. The CDR3 runs 15 residues. The CDR3 is CAGSLQGGGNEKLFF. The CDR3 DNA reads TGTGCCGGCAGCTTACAAGGAGGCGGGAATGAAAAACTGTTTTTT. The variable domain in full, completed from reference TRBV11-3 and TRBJ1-4, reads EAGVVQSPRYKIIEKKQPVAFWCNPISGHNTLYWYLQNLGQGPELLIRYENEEAVDDSQLPKDRFSAERLKGVDSTLKIQPAELGDSAVYLCAGSLQGGGNEKLFFGSGTQLSVL.

The J gene is TRBJ1-6, the V gene TRBV19; D gene unclear. The CDR3 contains 15 residues. Germline CDR1 reads LNHDA; CDR2 reads SQIVND (reference sequence). V was clipped by 5 bases and J by 8 bases, with 16 bases between them. CDR3 nucleotide sequence: TGTGCCAGTAGTTCCCGCCGGACCTCAGATTCACCCCTCCACTTT. This codes for CASSSRRTSDSPLHF.